What follows are 9 T cell receptor beta chains derived from one specimen sequenced in a study of T cells in Graves' hyperthyroidism and ophthalmopathy. The source material, RNA transcripts, was used to amplify TCR beta CDR3 regions. Researchers ran a first-round RT-PCR on the TCR CDR3 using the HTBI primer set. TCRdb fed the multiplex PCR reads into MiXCR, producing one record per CDR3 protein. The table shows 400,000 to 450,000 distinct CDR3 sequences, with over 12% occurring only once. Sequencing was performed on blood. Source of these receptors: a man aged 18 to 35 with Graves' ophthalmopathy.

This clonotype was observed a handful of times. CDR3 sequence (DNA): TGTGCCAGCAGCCAAGGGGGGAATACCTATAATTCACCCCTCCACTTT. Protein product: CASSQGGNTYNSPLHF. The genes are TRBV4-2 and TRBJ1-6, with D possibly being TRBD1 (5 bases). The CDR3 extends over 16 amino acids. V dropped 1 base and J dropped 2 bases, with 9 bases sitting between them. CDR1 is LGHNA and CDR2 is YNFKEQ in the germline V gene.

In this sample, this clonotype turned up many times. V is TRBV20-1 and J is TRBJ2-5, with D maybe TRBD1 (6 bases). Per germline, CDR1 DFQATT and CDR2 SNEGSKA (reference sequence). This CDR3 has 14 residues. Trimming left V 5 bases short and J 3 bases short, with 16 bases between. This chain's CDR3 is CSAWAPGVEETQYF. The CDR3 nucleotides read TGCAGTGCTTGGGCTCCAGGGGTTGAAGAGACCCAGTACTTC.

This clonotype was found many times. This sequence joins TRBV13 and TRBJ2-2, with D maybe TRBD2 (5 bases). V shed 5 bases and J shed 6 bases, with 10 bases lying between them. Germline-derived CDR1 and CDR2 are PRHDT and FYEKMQ (reference sequence). This CDR3 region has 13 residues. The CDR3 region has the DNA TGTGCCAGCAGCGGAGCGGCAGCCGGGGAGCTGTTTTTT. It specifies CASSGAAAGELFF.

In this sample, this clonotype turned up a few times. The chain joins TRBV27 to TRBJ1-6; D not resolved. This CDR3 region has 16 residues. Trimming took 0 bases from V and 3 from J, leaving 9 bases between them. Per the germline V gene, CDR1 is MNHEY and CDR2 is SMNVEV (reference sequence). The CDR3 sequence: CASSLSAGIYNSPLHF. The DNA for the CDR3 is TGTGCCAGCAGTTTATCGGCGGGAATCTATAATTCACCCCTCCACTTT.

In this sample, this clonotype turned up many times. The V and J genes are TRBV4-1 and TRBJ2-1; 9 nucleotides match TRBD2. Looked up from germline, CDR1 is MGHRA and CDR2 is YSYEKL. This CDR3 is built from 16 residues. V shed 3 bases and J 6 bases; nucleotides not matched to a gene: 9. Here the CDR3 DNA reads TGCGCCAGCAGCCAGGATATTGCGGGGGGGCTCAATGAGCAGTTCTTC. It translates to CASSQDIAGGLNEQFF.

There are a few counts of this clonotype. The chain joins TRBV20-1 to TRBJ2-1; 9 positions match TRBD1. Germline CDR1 is DFQATT and CDR2 is SNEGSKA (reference sequence). This CDR3 is 19 amino acids long. Losses at the gene ends were 6 bases for V and 1 base for J; bases not matched to a gene: 19. The CDR3 DNA reads TGCAGTGCCCCCGCGAGGGGACAGGGCGTTTTGGGGTCCTACAATGAGCAGTTCTTC. This codes for CSAPARGQGVLGSYNEQFF.

Ten or more counts support this clonotype. The V call is TRBV11-2, the J call TRBJ1-1; perhaps TRBD1 as D (5 bases). V dropped 6 bases and J dropped 3 bases, with 11 bases sitting between them. This CDR3 region has 13 residues. Germline CDR1 is SGHAT and CDR2 is FQNNGV. The CDR3: CASRVQGDTEAFF. CDR3 nucleotides: TGTGCCAGCAGAGTCCAGGGTGACACTGAAGCTTTCTTT.

The rearrangement uses TRBV7-9 and TRBJ2-7, with TRBD2 matching over 11 bases. V was clipped by 5 bases and J by 2 bases; unmatched bases: 5. This CDR3 region has 15 residues. Germline V gives CDR1 SEHNR, CDR2 FQNEAQ (reference sequence). CDR3 region: CASSLTSGATYEQYF. CDR3 nucleotides: TGTGCCAGCAGCCTGACTAGCGGGGCAACCTACGAGCAGTACTTC.

This clonotype was observed many times. The chain recombines TRBV30 with TRBJ1-2, with a tentative D call TRBD1 (6 bases). The germline CDR1 and CDR2 sequences are GTSNPN and SVGIG (reference sequence). V was cut by 7 bases and J by 4 bases, with 13 bases left in between. The CDR3 sequence is 12 residues long. CDR3 region: CAYTQGSYGYTF. In nucleotides, the CDR3 is TGTGCCTACACACAGGGCTCCTATGGCTACACCTTC.